This paragraph reports one T cell receptor (beta chain). The data were obtained in a study of blood T cell repertoires in COVID-19. At the level of the study: The United States, Italy and Spain provided the acute and convalescent COVID-19 samples.

In the authors' workflow: By means of reference gene primer amplification, nucleated cell counts were estimated. TCRdb's copy holds only in-frame clones and misses some; the assay was immunoSEQ multiplex PCR. D and trimming were read from the DNA, whereas the V and J calls and clone size are those reported in that table. This sample has about 130,000 clones; roughly four fifths occur once, and the top ten carry around 15%. Trimming pared 0 bases from V and 1 base from J, leaving 10 bases between. Per germline, CDR1 SGHKS and CDR2 YYEKEE (reference sequence). This CDR3 has 15 amino acids. The chain uses TRBV5-5 and TRBJ2-5, with D hard to call. The specimen sequenced was peripheral blood. The TCR originated in a woman aged 50 to 60 with acute or convalescent COVID-19. The CDR3 nucleotides are TGTGCCAGCAGCTTGGGGGCAGGCATCCAAGAGACCCAGTACTTC. The encoded protein is CASSLGAGIQETQYF.